Listed below are T cell receptor beta chains from one sample, sequenced in a study of T cells in tuberculosis. TCRdb's table, derived via immunoSEQ multiplex PCR, lists solely in-frame clones and lacks some. The data show roughly 34,000 clones, about 85% seen once. Sample: PBMCs, taken at tuberculosis diagnosis. These TCRs come from an adult with tuberculosis. Both conserved end residues are part of each CDR3. D genes are given only for firm matches. The size field is filled for only some rows; it gives once, few, many or a size class.

d_call: .
v_call: TRBV28
clone_size: once
j_call: TRBJ1-5
cdr3_nt: TGTGCCAGCAGCTGGGGGGGGGCGAGCAATCAGCCCCAGCATTTT
cdr3_aa: CASSWGGASNQPQHF

d_call: TRBD1
v_call: TRBV29-1
clone_size: .
j_call: TRBJ1-2
cdr3_nt: TGCAGCGTTGATTCGGCAGGGGGCGATTTCCCCTATGGCTACACCTTC
cdr3_aa: CSVDSAGGDFPYGYTF

d_call: TRBD2
v_call: TRBV9
clone_size: .
j_call: TRBJ2-2
cdr3_nt: TGTGCCAGCAGCCCCCCAGCGGGAGCCGGGGAGCTGTTTTTT
cdr3_aa: CASSPPAGAGELFF

d_call: TRBD2
v_call: TRBV6-6
clone_size: .
j_call: TRBJ2-1
cdr3_nt: TGTGCCAGCAGTTACACCGCCGGGACTAGCGTCAATGAGCAGTTCTTC
cdr3_aa: CASSYTAGTSVNEQFF

d_call: .
v_call: TRBV4-1
clone_size: .
j_call: TRBJ2-7
cdr3_nt: TGCGCCAGCAGCCCAGGTCCCGGCAGCTCCTACGAGCAGTACTTC
cdr3_aa: CASSPGPGSSYEQYF

d_call: TRBD2
v_call: TRBV4-3
clone_size: .
j_call: TRBJ2-3
cdr3_nt: TGCGCCAGCAGCCAAGATCCCCCGGGACTAGCGGGGGGCACAGATACGCAGTATTTT
cdr3_aa: CASSQDPPGLAGGTDTQYF

d_call: TRBD1
v_call: TRBV5-6
clone_size: .
j_call: TRBJ1-2
cdr3_nt: TGTGCCAGCAAACTTGCAGGGGGCGCGTATGGCTACACCTTC
cdr3_aa: CASKLAGGAYGYTF

d_call: .
v_call: TRBV19
clone_size: .
j_call: TRBJ1-2
cdr3_nt: TGTGCCAGCCGACAAGTATACTATGGCTACACCTTC
cdr3_aa: CASRQVYYGYTF

d_call: .
v_call: TRBV6-1
clone_size: .
j_call: TRBJ2-7
cdr3_nt: TGTGCCAGCAGTGAAGCGCGCCTCGACGGAACTAATCGGAACTTC
cdr3_aa: CASSEARLDGTNRNF

d_call: .
v_call: TRBV5-6
clone_size: few
j_call: TRBJ2-5
cdr3_nt: TGTGCCAGCAGCTTTACAGGTGTCCAAGAGACCCAGTACTTC
cdr3_aa: CASSFTGVQETQYF

d_call: .
v_call: TRBV6-5
clone_size: .
j_call: TRBJ1-5
cdr3_nt: TGTGCCAGCAGCACGACAGGACATAGCAATCAGCCCCAGCATTTT
cdr3_aa: CASSTTGHSNQPQHF

d_call: TRBD2
v_call: TRBV27
clone_size: .
j_call: TRBJ2-2
cdr3_nt: TGTGCCAGCAGTCTTGGACTAGCGGGGGGGCCCGGGGAGCTGTTTTTT
cdr3_aa: CASSLGLAGGPGELFF

d_call: TRBD2
v_call: TRBV6-4
clone_size: .
j_call: TRBJ2-3
cdr3_nt: TGTGCCAGCAGTGATGGCGGGGGGCCCACAGATACGCAGTATTTT
cdr3_aa: CASSDGGGPTDTQYF

d_call: .
v_call: TRBV14
clone_size: .
j_call: TRBJ1-4
cdr3_nt: TGTGCCAGCAGCCAAGTGGACGGCTTCTGGGAGGATGAAAAACTGTTTTTT
cdr3_aa: CASSQVDGFWEDEKLFF

d_call: .
v_call: TRBV21-1
clone_size: .
j_call: TRBJ2-7
cdr3_nt: TGTGCCAGCAGCAAAGCGAGAGTACAGGGGATCTACGAGCAGTACTTC
cdr3_aa: CASSKARVQGIYEQYF

d_call: TRBD2
v_call: TRBV5-1
clone_size: .
j_call: TRBJ2-2
cdr3_nt: TGCGCCAGCAGTCCTAGCGGGGTGAACACCGGGGAGCTGTTTTTT
cdr3_aa: CASSPSGVNTGELFF

d_call: TRBD1
v_call: TRBV27
clone_size: .
j_call: TRBJ1-5
cdr3_nt: TGTGCCAGCAGGGAGAGACAGGGGGACGGCAATCAGCCCCAGCATTTT
cdr3_aa: CASRERQGDGNQPQHF

d_call: .
v_call: TRBV6-4
clone_size: .
j_call: TRBJ2-3
cdr3_nt: TGTGCCAGCAGTGACGGCAGGAGCACAGATACGCAGTATTTT
cdr3_aa: CASSDGRSTDTQYF

d_call: .
v_call: TRBV4-3
clone_size: .
j_call: TRBJ1-4
cdr3_nt: TGCGCCAGCAGCCAAGGAGGACTTTCAACTAATGAAAAACTGTTTTTT
cdr3_aa: CASSQGGLSTNEKLFF

d_call: .
v_call: TRBV19
clone_size: .
j_call: TRBJ2-7
cdr3_nt: TGTGCCAGTAGTATAGGAACCCGGTCCCCCACCTACGAGCAGTACTTC
cdr3_aa: CASSIGTRSPTYEQYF

d_call: TRBD1
v_call: TRBV11-2
clone_size: .
j_call: TRBJ1-4
cdr3_nt: TGTGCCAGCAGCTTGAACAGGGGGTCTGAAAAACTGTTTTTT
cdr3_aa: CASSLNRGSEKLFF

d_call: .
v_call: TRBV25-1
clone_size: .
j_call: TRBJ2-1
cdr3_nt: TGTGCCAGCAGCCACACGGGAGACTCCTACAATGAGCAGTTCTTC
cdr3_aa: CASSHTGDSYNEQFF

d_call: .
v_call: TRBV28
clone_size: .
j_call: TRBJ1-5
cdr3_nt: TGTGCCAGCAGTTTATCAGGGGTCAATCAGCCCCAGCATTTT
cdr3_aa: CASSLSGVNQPQHF

d_call: .
v_call: TRBV27
clone_size: .
j_call: TRBJ2-1
cdr3_nt: TGTGCCAGCAGTTTATATGCCGGGAGCTCCTACAATGAGCAGTTCTTC
cdr3_aa: CASSLYAGSSYNEQFF

d_call: TRBD1
v_call: TRBV5-4
clone_size: .
j_call: TRBJ2-1
cdr3_nt: TGTGCCAGCAGCTACCCCGGGACAGGGGTCAGCAATGAGCAGTTCTTC
cdr3_aa: CASSYPGTGVSNEQFF

d_call: .
v_call: TRBV7-2
clone_size: .
j_call: TRBJ1-2
cdr3_nt: TGTGCCAGCAGCTTAGTATCCAGGGTTGGCTACACCTTC
cdr3_aa: CASSLVSRVGYTF

d_call: .
v_call: TRBV29-1
clone_size: .
j_call: TRBJ2-1
cdr3_nt: TGCAGCGTTGATCCAGGGGTGAATGAGCAGTTCTTC
cdr3_aa: CSVDPGVNEQFF

d_call: .
v_call: TRBV25-1
clone_size: .
j_call: TRBJ2-2
cdr3_nt: TGTGCCAGCAGTGATTCCGGGACTCGTCTTGTCACCGGGGAGCTGTTTTTT
cdr3_aa: CASSDSGTRLVTGELFF

d_call: .
v_call: TRBV6-1
clone_size: few
j_call: TRBJ1-5
cdr3_nt: TGTGCCAGCAGTGACAGGGCGAACCAGCCCCAGCATTTT
cdr3_aa: CASSDRANQPQHF

d_call: TRBD1
v_call: TRBV4-2
clone_size: .
j_call: TRBJ2-1
cdr3_nt: TGTGCCAGCAGCTTGCTCCCGGGACAGGGGAACAATGAGCAGTTCTTC
cdr3_aa: CASSLLPGQGNNEQFF

d_call: .
v_call: TRBV2
clone_size: .
j_call: TRBJ1-2
cdr3_nt: TGTGCCAGCAGTACAGACCAACTTATTACCTATGGCTACACCTTC
cdr3_aa: CASSTDQLITYGYTF

d_call: TRBD1
v_call: TRBV19
clone_size: .
j_call: TRBJ1-1
cdr3_nt: TGTGCCAGTAGTCTCGGACAGGGGTACACTGAAGCTTTCTTT
cdr3_aa: CASSLGQGYTEAFF

d_call: .
v_call: TRBV7-8
clone_size: .
j_call: TRBJ2-1
cdr3_nt: TGTGCCAGCAGGGATTCTGGACTATCCAATGAGCAGTTCTTC
cdr3_aa: CASRDSGLSNEQFF

d_call: TRBD1
v_call: TRBV5-1
clone_size: .
j_call: TRBJ1-2
cdr3_nt: TGCGCCAGCAGCTTCGGGACAGGGTCTCCCGGCTACACCTTC
cdr3_aa: CASSFGTGSPGYTF

d_call: .
v_call: TRBV27
clone_size: .
j_call: TRBJ1-3
cdr3_nt: TGTGCCAGCAGTTTGGAAACAGTTGGAAACACCATATATTTT
cdr3_aa: CASSLETVGNTIYF

d_call: .
v_call: TRBV4-3
clone_size: .
j_call: TRBJ2-1
cdr3_nt: TGCGCCAGCAGCCTAGCGAGCTCCTACAATGAGCAGTTCTTC
cdr3_aa: CASSLASSYNEQFF

d_call: .
v_call: TRBV7-2
clone_size: .
j_call: TRBJ2-2
cdr3_nt: TGTGCCAGCAGCTTAGCGGGGACGGGGGTAGGGGAGCTGTTTTTT
cdr3_aa: CASSLAGTGVGELFF

d_call: .
v_call: TRBV4-3
clone_size: .
j_call: TRBJ2-3
cdr3_nt: TGCGCCAGCAGCCAAGAAGACCGGCAGAGACACACAGATACGCAGTATTTT
cdr3_aa: CASSQEDRQRHTDTQYF

d_call: .
v_call: TRBV4-3
clone_size: once
j_call: TRBJ1-5
cdr3_nt: TGCGCCAGCAGCCGTTCCGGGAATCAGCCCCAGCATTTT
cdr3_aa: CASSRSGNQPQHF

d_call: .
v_call: TRBV19
clone_size: .
j_call: TRBJ1-6
cdr3_nt: TGTGCCAGTAGTTTAAGCTGGCGGGATTCACCCCTCCACTTT
cdr3_aa: CASSLSWRDSPLHF

d_call: TRBD1
v_call: TRBV2
clone_size: .
j_call: TRBJ1-5
cdr3_nt: TGTGCCAGCACGGGACAGGGATATCAGCCCCAGCATTTT
cdr3_aa: CASTGQGYQPQHF

d_call: TRBD1
v_call: TRBV2
clone_size: .
j_call: TRBJ1-5
cdr3_nt: TGTGCCAGCAGTCCAACAGGGGCGCCGGGACCCCAGCATTTT
cdr3_aa: CASSPTGAPGPQHF

d_call: TRBD1
v_call: TRBV19
clone_size: .
j_call: TRBJ2-1
cdr3_nt: TGTGCCAGTAGTATCTCTGGACAGGCTCTTAATGAGCAGTTCTTC
cdr3_aa: CASSISGQALNEQFF

d_call: .
v_call: TRBV30
clone_size: .
j_call: TRBJ1-4
cdr3_nt: TGTGCCTGGAGTAAGGGGTCCTATGAAAAACTGTTTTTT
cdr3_aa: CAWSKGSYEKLFF

d_call: .
v_call: TRBV28
clone_size: .
j_call: TRBJ2-3
cdr3_nt: TGTGCCAGCAGTGTTGGGGCCTCCACAGATACGCAGTATTTT
cdr3_aa: CASSVGASTDTQYF

d_call: TRBD1
v_call: TRBV30
clone_size: .
j_call: TRBJ1-4
cdr3_nt: TGTGCCTGGAGTGGAGTACAGGGGGCTTATGAAAAACTGTTTTTT
cdr3_aa: CAWSGVQGAYEKLFF

d_call: .
v_call: TRBV27
clone_size: .
j_call: TRBJ1-2
cdr3_nt: TGTGCCAGCAGTTTTAGTGCACAGGGTTCTGGCTACACCTTC
cdr3_aa: CASSFSAQGSGYTF

d_call: .
v_call: TRBV6-5
clone_size: .
j_call: TRBJ1-1
cdr3_nt: TGTGCCAGCAGACGCGGAGCATACACTGAAGCTTTCTTT
cdr3_aa: CASRRGAYTEAFF

d_call: .
v_call: TRBV11-2
clone_size: .
j_call: TRBJ2-4
cdr3_nt: TGTGCCAGCAGCTCGCCGACAGGACCTATGGCCAAAAACATTCAGTACTTC
cdr3_aa: CASSSPTGPMAKNIQYF

d_call: .
v_call: TRBV19
clone_size: .
j_call: TRBJ2-1
cdr3_nt: TGTGCCAGCTCTCTCTTTGCAAGAGGGTTCAATGAGCAGTTCTTC
cdr3_aa: CASSLFARGFNEQFF